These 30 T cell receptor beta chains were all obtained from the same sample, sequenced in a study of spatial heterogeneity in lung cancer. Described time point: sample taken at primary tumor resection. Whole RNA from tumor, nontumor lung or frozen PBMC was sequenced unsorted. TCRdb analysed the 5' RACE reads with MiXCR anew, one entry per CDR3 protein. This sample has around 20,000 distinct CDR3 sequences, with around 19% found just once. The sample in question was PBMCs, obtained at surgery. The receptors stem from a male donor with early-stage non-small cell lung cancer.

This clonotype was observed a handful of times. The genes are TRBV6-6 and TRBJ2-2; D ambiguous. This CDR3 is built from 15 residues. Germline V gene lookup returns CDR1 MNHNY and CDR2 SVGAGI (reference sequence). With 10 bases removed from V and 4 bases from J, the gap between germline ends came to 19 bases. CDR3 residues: CANTDMGDPTGELFF. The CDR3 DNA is TGTGCCAACACCGACATGGGTGACCCCACCGGGGAGCTGTTTTTT.

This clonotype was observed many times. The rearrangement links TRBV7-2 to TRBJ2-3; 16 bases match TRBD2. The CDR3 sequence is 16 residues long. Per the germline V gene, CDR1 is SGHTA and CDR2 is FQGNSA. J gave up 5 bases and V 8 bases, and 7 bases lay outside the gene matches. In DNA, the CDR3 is TGTGCCAGCTCTGAGGGACTAGCGGGGGGGCAAGATACGCAGTATTTT. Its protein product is CASSEGLAGGQDTQYF.

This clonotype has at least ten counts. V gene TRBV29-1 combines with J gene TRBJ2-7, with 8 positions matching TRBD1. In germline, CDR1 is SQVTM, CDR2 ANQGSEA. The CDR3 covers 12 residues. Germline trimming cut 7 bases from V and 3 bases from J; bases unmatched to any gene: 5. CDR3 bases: TGCAGCGCACAGGGGGGCAGCTACGAGCAGTACTTC. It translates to CSAQGGSYEQYF.

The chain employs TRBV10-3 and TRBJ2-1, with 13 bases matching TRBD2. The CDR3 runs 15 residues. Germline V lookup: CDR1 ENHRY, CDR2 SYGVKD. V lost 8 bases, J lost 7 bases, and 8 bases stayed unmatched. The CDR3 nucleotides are TGTGCCATCGGCTCCGGGACTAGCGGGGTAAATGAGCAGTTCTTC. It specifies CAIGSGTSGVNEQFF.

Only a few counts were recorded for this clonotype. CDR3 nucleotide sequence: TGTGCCAGCAGCCCAAGACAGGGGGCACACAATGAGCAGTTCTTC. Its protein product is CASSPRQGAHNEQFF. The chain combines TRBV11-2 with TRBJ2-1, with 10 bases fitting TRBD1. The germline CDR1 and CDR2 sequences are SGHAT and FQNNGV. The trim removed 5 bases at V and 5 bases at J, leaving 6 bases unmatched. This CDR3 is 15 amino acids long.

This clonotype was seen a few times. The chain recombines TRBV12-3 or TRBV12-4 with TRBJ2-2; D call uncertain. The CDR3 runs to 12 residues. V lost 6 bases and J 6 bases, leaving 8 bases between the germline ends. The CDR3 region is CASRKTPGELFF. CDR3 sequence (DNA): TGTGCCAGCAGGAAGACACCCGGGGAGCTGTTTTTT.

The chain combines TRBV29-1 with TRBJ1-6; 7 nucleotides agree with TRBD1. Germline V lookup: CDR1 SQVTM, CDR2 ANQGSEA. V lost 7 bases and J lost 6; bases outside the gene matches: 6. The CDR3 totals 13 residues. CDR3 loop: CSAADRANSPLHF. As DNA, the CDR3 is TGCAGCGCCGCCGACAGGGCTAATTCACCCCTCCACTTT.

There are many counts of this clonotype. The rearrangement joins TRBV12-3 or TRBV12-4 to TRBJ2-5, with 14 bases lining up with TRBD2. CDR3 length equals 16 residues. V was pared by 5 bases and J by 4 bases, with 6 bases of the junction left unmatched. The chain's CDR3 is CASSQRLAGGRETQYF. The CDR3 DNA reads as TGTGCCAGCAGTCAAAGACTAGCGGGGGGGCGAGAGACCCAGTACTTC.

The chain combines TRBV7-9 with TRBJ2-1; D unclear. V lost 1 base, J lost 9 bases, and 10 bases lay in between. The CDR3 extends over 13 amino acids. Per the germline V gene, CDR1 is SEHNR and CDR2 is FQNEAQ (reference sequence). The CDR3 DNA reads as TGTGCCAGCAGCTTAGGTAACGCGTTTGAGCAGTTCTTC. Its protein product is CASSLGNAFEQFF.

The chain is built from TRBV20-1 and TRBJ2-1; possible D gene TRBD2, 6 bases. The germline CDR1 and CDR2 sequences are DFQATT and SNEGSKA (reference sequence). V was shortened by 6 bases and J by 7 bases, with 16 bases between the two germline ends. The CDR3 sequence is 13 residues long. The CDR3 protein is CSAAGNSGNEQFF. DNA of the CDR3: TGCAGTGCGGCCGGGAATAGCGGAAATGAGCAGTTCTTC.

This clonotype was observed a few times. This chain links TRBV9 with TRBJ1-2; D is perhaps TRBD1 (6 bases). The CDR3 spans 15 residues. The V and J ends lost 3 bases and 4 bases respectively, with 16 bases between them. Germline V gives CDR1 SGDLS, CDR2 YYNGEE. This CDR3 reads CASSGGAKDSYGYTF. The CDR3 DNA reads TGTGCCAGCAGCGGTGGGGCTAAGGACAGCTATGGCTACACCTTC.

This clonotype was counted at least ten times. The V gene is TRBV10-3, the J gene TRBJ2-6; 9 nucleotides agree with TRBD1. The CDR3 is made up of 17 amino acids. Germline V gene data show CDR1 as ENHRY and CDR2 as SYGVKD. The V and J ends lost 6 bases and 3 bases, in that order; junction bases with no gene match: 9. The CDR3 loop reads CAIRPRTGEDGANVLTF. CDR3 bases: TGTGCCATCAGGCCCCGGACAGGGGAGGATGGGGCCAACGTCCTGACTTTC.

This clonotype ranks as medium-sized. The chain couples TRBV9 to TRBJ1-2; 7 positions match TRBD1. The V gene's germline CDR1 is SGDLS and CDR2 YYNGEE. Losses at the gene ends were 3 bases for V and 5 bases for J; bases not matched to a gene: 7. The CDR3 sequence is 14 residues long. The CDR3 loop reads CASSDDRVRYGYTF. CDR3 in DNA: TGTGCCAGCAGCGACGACAGGGTGAGGTATGGCTACACCTTC.

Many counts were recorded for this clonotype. The CDR3 nucleotides are TGTGCCAGCAGCCAATCCGGGACAGGATCAGATACGCAGTATTTT. Protein sequence: CASSQSGTGSDTQYF. This chain uses TRBV9 with TRBJ2-3, with 8 bases lining up with TRBD1. J lost 4 bases, V lost 4 bases, and 8 bases had no gene match. This CDR3 spans 15 amino acids. Germline V CDR1 and CDR2: SGDLS, YYNGEE.

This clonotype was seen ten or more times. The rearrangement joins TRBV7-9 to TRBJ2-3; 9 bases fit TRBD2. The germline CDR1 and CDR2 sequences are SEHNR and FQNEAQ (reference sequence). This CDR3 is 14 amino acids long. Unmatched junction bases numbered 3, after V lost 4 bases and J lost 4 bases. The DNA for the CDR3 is TGTGCCAGCAGCTCAGGACTAGCGCCAGATACGCAGTATTTT. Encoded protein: CASSSGLAPDTQYF. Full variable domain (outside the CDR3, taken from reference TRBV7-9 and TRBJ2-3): DTGVSQNPRHKITKRGQNVTFRCDPISEHNRLYWYRQTLGQGPEFLTYFQNEAQLEKSRLLSDRFSAERPKGSFSTLEIQRTEQGDSAMYLCASSSGLAPDTQYFGPGTRLTVL.

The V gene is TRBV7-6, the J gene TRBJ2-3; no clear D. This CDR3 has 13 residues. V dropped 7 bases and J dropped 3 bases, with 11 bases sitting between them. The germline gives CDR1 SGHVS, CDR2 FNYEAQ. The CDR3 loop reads CASKGLRTDTQYF. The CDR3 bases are TGTGCCAGCAAGGGCTTACGGACAGATACGCAGTATTTT.

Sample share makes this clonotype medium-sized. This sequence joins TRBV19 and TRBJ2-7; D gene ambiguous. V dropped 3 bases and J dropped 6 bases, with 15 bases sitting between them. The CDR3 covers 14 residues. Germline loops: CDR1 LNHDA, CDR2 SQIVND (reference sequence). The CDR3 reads CASSMQAPSPEQYF. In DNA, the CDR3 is TGTGCCAGTAGTATGCAGGCACCTTCTCCCGAGCAGTACTTC.

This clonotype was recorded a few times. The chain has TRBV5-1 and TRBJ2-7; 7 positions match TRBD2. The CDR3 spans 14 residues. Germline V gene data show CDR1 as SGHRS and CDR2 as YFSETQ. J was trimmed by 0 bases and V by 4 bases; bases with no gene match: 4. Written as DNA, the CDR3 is TGCGCCAGCAGCGGGGAGGGGTACTCCTACGAGCAGTACTTC. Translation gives CASSGEGYSYEQYF. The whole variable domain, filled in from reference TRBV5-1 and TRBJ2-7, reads KAGVTQTPRYLIKTRGQQVTLSCSPISGHRSVSWYQQTPGQGLQFLFEYFSETQRNKGNFPGRFSGRQFSNSRSEMNVSTLELGDSALYLCASSGEGYSYEQYFGPGTRLTVT.

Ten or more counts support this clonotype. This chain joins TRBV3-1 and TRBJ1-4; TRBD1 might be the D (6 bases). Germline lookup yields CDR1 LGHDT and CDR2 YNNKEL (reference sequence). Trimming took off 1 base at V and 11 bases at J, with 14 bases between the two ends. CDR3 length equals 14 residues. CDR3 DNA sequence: TGTGCCAGCAGCCAAGCAGGGGCGGTGAGGAAACTGTTTTTT. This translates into CASSQAGAVRKLFF.

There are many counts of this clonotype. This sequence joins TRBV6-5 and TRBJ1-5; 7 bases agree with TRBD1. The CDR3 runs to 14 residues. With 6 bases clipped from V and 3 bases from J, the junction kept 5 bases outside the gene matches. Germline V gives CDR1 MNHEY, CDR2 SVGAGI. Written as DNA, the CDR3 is TGTGCCAGCAGCTTGGGACAGATCAATCAGCCCCAGCATTTT. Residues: CASSLGQINQPQHF.

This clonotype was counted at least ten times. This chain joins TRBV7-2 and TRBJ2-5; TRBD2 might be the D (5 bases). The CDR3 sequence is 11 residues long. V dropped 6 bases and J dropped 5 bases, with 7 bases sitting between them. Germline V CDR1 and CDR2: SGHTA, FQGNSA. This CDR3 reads CASSSSETQYF. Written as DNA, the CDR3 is TGTGCCAGCAGTTCTAGCGAGACCCAGTACTTC.

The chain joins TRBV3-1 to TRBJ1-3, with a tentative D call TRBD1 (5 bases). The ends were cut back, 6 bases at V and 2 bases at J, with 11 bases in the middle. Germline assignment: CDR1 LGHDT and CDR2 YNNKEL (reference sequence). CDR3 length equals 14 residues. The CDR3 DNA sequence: TGTGCCAGCAGTATGGGGGGAACTGGAAACACCATATATTTT. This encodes CASSMGGTGNTIYF.

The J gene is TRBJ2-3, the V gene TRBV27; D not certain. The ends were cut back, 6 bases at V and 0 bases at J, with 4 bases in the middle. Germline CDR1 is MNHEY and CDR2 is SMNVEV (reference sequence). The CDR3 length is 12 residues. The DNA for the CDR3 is TGTGCCAGCAGGGAAAGCACAGATACGCAGTATTTT. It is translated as CASRESTDTQYF.

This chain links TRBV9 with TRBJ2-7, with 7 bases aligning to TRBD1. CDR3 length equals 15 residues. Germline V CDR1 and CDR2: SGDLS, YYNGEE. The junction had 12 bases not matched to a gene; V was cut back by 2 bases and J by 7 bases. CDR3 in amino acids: CASSVYAGTEVEQYF. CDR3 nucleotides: TGTGCCAGCAGCGTTTATGCCGGGACAGAGGTGGAGCAGTACTTC.

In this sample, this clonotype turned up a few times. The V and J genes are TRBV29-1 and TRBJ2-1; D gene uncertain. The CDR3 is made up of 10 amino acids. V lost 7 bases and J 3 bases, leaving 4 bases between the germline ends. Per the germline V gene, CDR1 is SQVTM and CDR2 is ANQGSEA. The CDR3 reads CSGHYNEQFF. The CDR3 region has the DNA TGCAGCGGGCACTACAATGAGCAGTTCTTC.

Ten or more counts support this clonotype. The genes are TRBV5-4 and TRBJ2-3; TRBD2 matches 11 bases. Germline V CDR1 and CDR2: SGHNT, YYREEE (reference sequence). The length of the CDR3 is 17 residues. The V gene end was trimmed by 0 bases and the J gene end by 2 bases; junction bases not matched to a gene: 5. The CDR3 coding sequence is TGTGCCAGCAGCTTGGCGACTAGCGGGGCCAACACAGATACGCAGTATTTT. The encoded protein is CASSLATSGANTDTQYF.

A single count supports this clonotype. DNA for the CDR3: TGTGCCAGCAGACACAGGGAGAATCAGCCCCAGCATTTT. It encodes CASRHRENQPQHF. V usage is TRBV12-3 or TRBV12-4 and J usage is TRBJ1-5; TRBD1 might be the D (6 bases). CDR3 length: 13 residues. V shed 6 bases and J shed 4 bases, with 10 bases lying between them.

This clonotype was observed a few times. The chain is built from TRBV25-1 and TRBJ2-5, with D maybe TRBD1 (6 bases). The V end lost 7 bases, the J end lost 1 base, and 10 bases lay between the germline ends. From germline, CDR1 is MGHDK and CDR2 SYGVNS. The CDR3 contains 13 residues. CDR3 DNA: TGTGCCAGCAATCAGGGGTTCCAAGAGACCCAGTACTTC. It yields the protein CASNQGFQETQYF. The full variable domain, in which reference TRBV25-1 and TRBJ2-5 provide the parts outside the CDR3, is EADIYQTPRYLVIGTGKKITLECSQTMGHDKMYWYQQDPGMELHLIHYSYGVNSTEKGDLSSESTVSRIRTEHFPLTLESARPSHTSQYLCASNQGFQETQYFGPGTRLLVL.

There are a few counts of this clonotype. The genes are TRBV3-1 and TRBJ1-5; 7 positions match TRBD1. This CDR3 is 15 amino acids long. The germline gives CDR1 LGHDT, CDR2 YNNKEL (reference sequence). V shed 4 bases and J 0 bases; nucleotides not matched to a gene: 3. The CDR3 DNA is TGTGCCAGCAGCCTTGGGACAGATAGCAATCAGCCCCAGCATTTT. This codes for CASSLGTDSNQPQHF.

The CDR3 nucleotides are TGTGCCAGCAGCCGTCTAGGCGGGGGGCATAATGAGCAGTTCTTC. It specifies CASSRLGGGHNEQFF. V gene TRBV13 combines with J gene TRBJ2-1, with 8 bases that match TRBD2. The germline V gene encodes CDR1 PRHDT and CDR2 FYEKMQ (reference sequence). The CDR3 consists of 15 residues. Trimming removed 5 bases from V and 7 bases from J; junction bases left unmatched: 10.